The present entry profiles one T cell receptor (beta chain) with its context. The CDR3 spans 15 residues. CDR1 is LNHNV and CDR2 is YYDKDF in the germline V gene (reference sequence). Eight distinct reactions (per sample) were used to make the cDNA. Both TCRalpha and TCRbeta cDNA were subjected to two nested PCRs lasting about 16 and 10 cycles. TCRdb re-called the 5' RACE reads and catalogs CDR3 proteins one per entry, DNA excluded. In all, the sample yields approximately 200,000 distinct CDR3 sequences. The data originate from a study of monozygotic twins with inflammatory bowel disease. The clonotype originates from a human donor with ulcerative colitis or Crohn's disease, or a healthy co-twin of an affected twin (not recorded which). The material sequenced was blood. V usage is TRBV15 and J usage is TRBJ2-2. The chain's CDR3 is CATSRDEMGTGELFF.